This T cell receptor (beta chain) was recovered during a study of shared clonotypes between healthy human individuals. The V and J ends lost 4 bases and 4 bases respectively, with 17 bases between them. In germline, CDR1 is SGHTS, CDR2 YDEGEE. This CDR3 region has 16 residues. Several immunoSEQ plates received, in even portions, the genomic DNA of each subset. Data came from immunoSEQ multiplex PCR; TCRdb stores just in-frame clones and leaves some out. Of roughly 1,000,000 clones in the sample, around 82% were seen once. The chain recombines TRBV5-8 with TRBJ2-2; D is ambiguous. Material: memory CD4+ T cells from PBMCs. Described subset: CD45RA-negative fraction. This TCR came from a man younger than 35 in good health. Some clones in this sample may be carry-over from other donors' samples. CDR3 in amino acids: CASSTRGLWGTGELFF. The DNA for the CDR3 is TGTGCCAGCAGCACCCGCGGATTATGGGGCACCGGGGAGCTGTTTTTT. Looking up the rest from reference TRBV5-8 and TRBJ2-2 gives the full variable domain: EAGVTQSPTHLIKTRGQQATLRCSPISGHTSVYWYQQALGLGLQFLLWYDEGEERNRGNFPPRFSGRQFPNYSSELNVNALELEDSALYLCASSTRGLWGTGELFFGEGSRLTVL.